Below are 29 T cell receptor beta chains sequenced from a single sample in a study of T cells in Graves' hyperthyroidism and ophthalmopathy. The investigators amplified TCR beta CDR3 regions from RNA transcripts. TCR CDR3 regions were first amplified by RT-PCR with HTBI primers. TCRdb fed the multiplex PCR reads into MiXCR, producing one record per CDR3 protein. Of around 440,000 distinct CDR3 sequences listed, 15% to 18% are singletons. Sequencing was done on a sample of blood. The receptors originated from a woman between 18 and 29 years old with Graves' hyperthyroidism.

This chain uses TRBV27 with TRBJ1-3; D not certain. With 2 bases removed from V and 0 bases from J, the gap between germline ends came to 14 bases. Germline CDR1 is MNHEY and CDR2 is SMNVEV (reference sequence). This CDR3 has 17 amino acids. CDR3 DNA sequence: TGTGCCAGCAGTTTAAGCGGCGCCGGCTACTCTGGAAACACCATATATTTT. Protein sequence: CASSLSGAGYSGNTIYF.

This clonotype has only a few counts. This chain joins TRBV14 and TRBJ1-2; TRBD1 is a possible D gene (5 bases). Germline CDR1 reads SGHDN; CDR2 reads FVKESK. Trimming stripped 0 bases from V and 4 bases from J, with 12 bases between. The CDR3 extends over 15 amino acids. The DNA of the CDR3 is TGTGCCAGCAGCCAAGACGGGGAGGGGAGCTATGGCTACACCTTC. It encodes CASSQDGEGSYGYTF.

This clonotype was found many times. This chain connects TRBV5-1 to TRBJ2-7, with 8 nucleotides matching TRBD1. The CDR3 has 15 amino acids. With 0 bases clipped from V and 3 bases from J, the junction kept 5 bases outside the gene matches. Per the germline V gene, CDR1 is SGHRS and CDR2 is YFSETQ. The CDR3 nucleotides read TGCGCCAGCAGCTTGGTTACAGGGGGGATCTACGAGCAGTACTTC. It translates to CASSLVTGGIYEQYF.

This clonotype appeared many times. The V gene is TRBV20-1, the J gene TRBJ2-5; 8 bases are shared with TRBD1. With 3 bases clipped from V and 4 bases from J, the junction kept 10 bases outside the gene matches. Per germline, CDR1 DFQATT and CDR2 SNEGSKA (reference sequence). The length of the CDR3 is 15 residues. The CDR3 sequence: CSASLMPGGGETQYF. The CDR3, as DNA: TGCAGTGCTAGTCTAATGCCAGGGGGCGGAGAGACCCAGTACTTC.

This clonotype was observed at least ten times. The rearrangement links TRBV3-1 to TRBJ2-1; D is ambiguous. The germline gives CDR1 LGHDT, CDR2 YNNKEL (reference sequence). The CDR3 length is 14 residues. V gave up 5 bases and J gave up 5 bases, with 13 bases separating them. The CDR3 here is CASSEAAQHNEQFF. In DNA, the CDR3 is TGTGCCAGCAGCGAGGCGGCGCAGCACAATGAGCAGTTCTTC.

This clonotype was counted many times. The CDR3 DNA sequence: TGCGCCAGCAGCCAAGCCGGACACTACGAGCAGTACTTC. It translates to CASSQAGHYEQYF. The chain recombines TRBV4-1 with TRBJ2-7; tentative D call: TRBD1 (5 bases). Between the trimmed V and J ends, which lost 1 base and 3 bases, there was a span of 7 bases. Per the germline V gene, CDR1 is MGHRA and CDR2 is YSYEKL. The CDR3 extends over 13 amino acids.

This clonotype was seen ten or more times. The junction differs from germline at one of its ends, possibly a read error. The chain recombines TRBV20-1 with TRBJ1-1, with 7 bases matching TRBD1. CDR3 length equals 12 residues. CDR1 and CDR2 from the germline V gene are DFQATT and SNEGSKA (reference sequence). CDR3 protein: CSARDRATEAFF. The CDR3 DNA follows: TGCAGTGCTCGAGACAGGGCGACTGAAGCTTTCTTT.

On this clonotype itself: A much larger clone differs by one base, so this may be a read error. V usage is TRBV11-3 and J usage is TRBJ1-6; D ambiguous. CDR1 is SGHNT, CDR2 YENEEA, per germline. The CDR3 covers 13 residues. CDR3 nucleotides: TGTACCAGCAGCTCCGGGCCCCTTGGGTTGCTCCACTTT. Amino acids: CTSSSGPLGLLHF.

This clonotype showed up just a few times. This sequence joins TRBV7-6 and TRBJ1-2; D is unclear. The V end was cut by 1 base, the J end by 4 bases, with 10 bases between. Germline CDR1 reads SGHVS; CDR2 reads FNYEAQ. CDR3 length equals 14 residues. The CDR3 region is CASSLDSGSYGYTF. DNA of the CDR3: TGTGCCAGCAGCTTAGATTCCGGGAGCTATGGCTACACCTTC.

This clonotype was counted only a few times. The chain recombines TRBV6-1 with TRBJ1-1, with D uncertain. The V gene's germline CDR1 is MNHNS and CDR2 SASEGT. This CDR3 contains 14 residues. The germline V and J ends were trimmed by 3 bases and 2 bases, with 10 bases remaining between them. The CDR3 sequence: CASSDLRSNTEAFF. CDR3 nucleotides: TGTGCCAGCAGTGACCTACGCAGCAACACTGAAGCTTTCTTT.

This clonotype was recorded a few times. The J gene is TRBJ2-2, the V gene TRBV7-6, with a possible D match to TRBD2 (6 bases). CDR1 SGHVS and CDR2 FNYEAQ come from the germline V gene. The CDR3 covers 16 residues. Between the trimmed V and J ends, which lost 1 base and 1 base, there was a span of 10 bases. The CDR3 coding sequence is TGTGCCAGCAGCTTAGGAACCGGGGGGAACACCGGGGAGCTGTTTTTT. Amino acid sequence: CASSLGTGGNTGELFF.

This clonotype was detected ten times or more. CDR3 sequence: CSARDPSGDHNRDTQYF. CDR3 coding DNA: TGCAGTGCTAGAGATCCCAGCGGGGACCACAACCGGGATACGCAGTATTTT. This sequence joins TRBV20-1 and TRBJ2-3; 7 bases align to TRBD2. CDR3 length: 17 residues. Germline CDR1 DFQATT, CDR2 SNEGSKA (reference sequence). V shed 0 bases and J 6 bases; nucleotides not matched to a gene: 15.

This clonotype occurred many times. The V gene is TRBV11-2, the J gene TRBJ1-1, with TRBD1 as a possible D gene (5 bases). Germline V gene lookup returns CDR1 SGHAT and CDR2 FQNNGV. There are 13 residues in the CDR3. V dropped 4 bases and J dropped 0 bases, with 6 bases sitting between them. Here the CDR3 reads CASSWDLNTEAFF. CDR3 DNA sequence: TGTGCCAGCAGCTGGGACCTGAACACTGAAGCTTTCTTT.

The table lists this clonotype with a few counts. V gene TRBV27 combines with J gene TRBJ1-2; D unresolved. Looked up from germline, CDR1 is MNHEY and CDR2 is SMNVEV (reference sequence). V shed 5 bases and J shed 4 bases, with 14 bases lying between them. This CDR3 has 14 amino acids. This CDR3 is CASSNRGAPYGYTF. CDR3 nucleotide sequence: TGTGCCAGCAGTAACCGTGGAGCCCCCTATGGCTACACCTTC.

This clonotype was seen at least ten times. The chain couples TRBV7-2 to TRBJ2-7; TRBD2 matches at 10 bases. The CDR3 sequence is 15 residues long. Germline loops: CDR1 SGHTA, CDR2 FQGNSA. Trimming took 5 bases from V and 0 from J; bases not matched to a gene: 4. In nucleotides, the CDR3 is TGTGCCAGCAGCCAGGCTAGCGGGGGCTCCTACGAGCAGTACTTC. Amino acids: CASSQASGGSYEQYF.

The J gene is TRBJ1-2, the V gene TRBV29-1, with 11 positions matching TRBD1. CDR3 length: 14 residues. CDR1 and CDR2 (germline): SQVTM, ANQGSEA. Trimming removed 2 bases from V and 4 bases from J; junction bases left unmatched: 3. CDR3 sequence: CSVETGTGGYGYTF. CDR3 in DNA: TGCAGCGTTGAAACCGGGACAGGGGGCTATGGCTACACCTTC.

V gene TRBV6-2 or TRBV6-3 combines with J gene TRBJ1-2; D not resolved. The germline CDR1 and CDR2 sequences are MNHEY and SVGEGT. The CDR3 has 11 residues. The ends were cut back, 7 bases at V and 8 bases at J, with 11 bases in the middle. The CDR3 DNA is TGTGCCAGCAAAACCCGGTGGGGCTACACCTTC. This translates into CASKTRWGYTF.

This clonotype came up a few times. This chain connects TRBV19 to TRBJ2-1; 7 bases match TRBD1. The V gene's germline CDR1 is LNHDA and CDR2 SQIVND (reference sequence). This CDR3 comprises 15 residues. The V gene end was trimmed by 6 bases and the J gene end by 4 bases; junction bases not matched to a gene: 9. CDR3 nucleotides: TGTGCCAGTAGCTATTTCGGGACAGAGTACAATGAGCAGTTCTTC. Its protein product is CASSYFGTEYNEQFF.

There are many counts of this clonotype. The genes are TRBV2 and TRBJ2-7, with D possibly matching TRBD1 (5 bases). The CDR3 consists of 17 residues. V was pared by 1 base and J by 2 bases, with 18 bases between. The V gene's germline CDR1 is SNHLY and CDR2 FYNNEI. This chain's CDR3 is CASSEGPGMTAAYEQYF. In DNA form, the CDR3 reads TGTGCCAGCAGTGAAGGCCCTGGAATGACAGCAGCCTACGAGCAGTACTTC.

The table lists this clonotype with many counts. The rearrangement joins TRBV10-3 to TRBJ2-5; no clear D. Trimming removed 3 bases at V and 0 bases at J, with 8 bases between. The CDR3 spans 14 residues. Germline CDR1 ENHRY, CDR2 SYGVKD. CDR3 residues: CAISEPGYQETQYF. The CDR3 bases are TGTGCCATCAGTGAACCGGGCTACCAAGAGACCCAGTACTTC.

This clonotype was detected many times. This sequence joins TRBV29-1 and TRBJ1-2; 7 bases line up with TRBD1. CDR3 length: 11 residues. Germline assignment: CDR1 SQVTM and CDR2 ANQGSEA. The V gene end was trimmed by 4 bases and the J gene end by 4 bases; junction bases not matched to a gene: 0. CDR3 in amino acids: CSVGDSYGYTF. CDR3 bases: TGCAGCGTTGGGGACAGCTATGGCTACACCTTC.

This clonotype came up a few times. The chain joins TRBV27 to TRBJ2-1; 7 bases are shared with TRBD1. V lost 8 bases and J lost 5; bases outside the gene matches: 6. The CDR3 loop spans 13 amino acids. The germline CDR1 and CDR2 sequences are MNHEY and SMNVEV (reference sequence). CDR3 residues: CASQGESNNEQFF. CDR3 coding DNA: TGTGCCAGCCAGGGGGAGTCTAACAATGAGCAGTTCTTC.

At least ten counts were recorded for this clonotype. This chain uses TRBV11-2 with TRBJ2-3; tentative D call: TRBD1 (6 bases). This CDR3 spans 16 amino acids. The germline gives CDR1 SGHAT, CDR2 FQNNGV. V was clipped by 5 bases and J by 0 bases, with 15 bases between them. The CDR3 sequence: CASSPHPGASTDTQYF. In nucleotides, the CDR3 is TGTGCCAGCAGCCCACACCCAGGGGCCAGCACAGATACGCAGTATTTT.

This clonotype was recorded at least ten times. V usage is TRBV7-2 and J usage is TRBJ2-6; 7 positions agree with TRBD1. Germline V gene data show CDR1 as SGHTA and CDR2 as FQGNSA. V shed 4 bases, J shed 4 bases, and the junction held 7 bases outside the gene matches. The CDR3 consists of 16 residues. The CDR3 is CASSSDTGAGANVLTF. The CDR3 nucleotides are TGTGCCAGCAGCTCGGACACAGGGGCAGGGGCCAACGTCCTGACTTTC.

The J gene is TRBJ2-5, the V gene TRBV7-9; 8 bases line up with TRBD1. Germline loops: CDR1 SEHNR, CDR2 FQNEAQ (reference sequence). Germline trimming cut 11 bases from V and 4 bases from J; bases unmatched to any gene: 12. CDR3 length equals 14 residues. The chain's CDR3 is CAGVGQGGRETQYF. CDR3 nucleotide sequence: TGTGCCGGGGTCGGACAGGGTGGGAGAGAGACCCAGTACTTC.

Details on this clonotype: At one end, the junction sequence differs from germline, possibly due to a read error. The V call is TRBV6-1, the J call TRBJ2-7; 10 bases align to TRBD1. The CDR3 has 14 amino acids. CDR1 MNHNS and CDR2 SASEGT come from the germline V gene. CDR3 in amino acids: CASLVWDRGYERYF. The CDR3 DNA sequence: TGTGCCAGCTTAGTGTGGGACAGGGGATACGAGCGGTACTTC.

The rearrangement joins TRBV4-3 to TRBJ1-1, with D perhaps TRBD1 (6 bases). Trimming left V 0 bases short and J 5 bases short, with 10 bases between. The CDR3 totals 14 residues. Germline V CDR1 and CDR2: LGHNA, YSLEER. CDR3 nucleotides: TGCGCCAGCAGCCAAGAGTGGGGGCGGACTGAAGCTTTCTTT. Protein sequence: CASSQEWGRTEAFF.

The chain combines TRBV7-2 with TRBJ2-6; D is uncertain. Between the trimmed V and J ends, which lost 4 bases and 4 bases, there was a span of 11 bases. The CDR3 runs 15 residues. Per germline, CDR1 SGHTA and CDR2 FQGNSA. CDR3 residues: CASSSGRLGANVLTF. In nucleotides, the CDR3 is TGTGCCAGCAGCTCTGGAAGGCTCGGGGCCAACGTCCTGACTTTC.

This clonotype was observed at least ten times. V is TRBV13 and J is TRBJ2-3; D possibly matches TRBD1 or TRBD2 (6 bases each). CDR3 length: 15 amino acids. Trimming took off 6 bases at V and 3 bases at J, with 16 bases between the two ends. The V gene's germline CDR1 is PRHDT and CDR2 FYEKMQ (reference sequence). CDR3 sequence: CASRPEGGRTDTQYF. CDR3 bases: TGTGCCAGCAGACCCGAGGGGGGTCGAACAGATACGCAGTATTTT.